This T cell receptor (beta chain) was recorded in a study of post-analysis software for immune sequencing data. Study findings and constraints: F measure grouped same-batch samples tightly together. Four or five TRBV segments were more frequent in patients than controls; TRBV5-6, TRBV5-1 and TRBV20-1 belonged to this group.

Every TCR beta cDNA library bore unique molecular identifiers. One entry per CDR3 protein results from TCRdb running MiXCR on the PCR reads. This table holds roughly 540,000 distinct CDR3 sequences, approximately 34% found once. In germline, CDR1 is SQVTM, CDR2 ANQGSEA. V lost 4 bases and J 6 bases, leaving 9 bases between the germline ends. This CDR3 is 11 amino acids long. This clonotype was counted a few times. Its antigen is not known. Specimen: blood. The TCR originated in a girl younger than 18 with multiple sclerosis. The V call is TRBV29-1, the J call TRBJ1-1; unclear D gene. In nucleotides, the CDR3 is TGCAGCGTTGGAGGAAAAGCTGAAGCTTTCTTT. It encodes CSVGGKAEAFF.